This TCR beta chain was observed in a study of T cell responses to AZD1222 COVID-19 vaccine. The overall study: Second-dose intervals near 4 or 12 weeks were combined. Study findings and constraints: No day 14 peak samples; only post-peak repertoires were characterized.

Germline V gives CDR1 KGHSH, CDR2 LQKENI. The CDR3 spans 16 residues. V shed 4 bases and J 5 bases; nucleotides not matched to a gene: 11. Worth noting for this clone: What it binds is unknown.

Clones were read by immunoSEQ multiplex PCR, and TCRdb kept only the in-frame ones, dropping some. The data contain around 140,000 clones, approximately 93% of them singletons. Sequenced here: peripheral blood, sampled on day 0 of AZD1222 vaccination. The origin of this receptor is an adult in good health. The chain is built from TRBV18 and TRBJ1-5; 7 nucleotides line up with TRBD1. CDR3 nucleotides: TGTGCCAGCTCACTCTCCCCTACAGGGGACGATCAGCCCCAGCATTTT. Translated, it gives CASSLSPTGDDQPQHF.